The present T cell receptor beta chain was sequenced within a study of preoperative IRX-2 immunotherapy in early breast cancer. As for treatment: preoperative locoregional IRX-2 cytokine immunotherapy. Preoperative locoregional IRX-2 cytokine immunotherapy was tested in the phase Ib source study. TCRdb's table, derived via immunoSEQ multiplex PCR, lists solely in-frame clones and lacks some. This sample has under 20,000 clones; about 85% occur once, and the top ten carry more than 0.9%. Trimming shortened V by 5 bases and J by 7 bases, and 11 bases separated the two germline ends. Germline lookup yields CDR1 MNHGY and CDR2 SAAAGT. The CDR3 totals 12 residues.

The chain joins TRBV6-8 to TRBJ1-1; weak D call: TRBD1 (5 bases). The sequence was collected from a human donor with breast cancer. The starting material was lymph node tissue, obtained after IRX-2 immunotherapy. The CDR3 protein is CASSVWGVEAFF. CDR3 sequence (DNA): TGTGCCAGCAGTGTATGGGGGGTTGAAGCTTTCTTT.